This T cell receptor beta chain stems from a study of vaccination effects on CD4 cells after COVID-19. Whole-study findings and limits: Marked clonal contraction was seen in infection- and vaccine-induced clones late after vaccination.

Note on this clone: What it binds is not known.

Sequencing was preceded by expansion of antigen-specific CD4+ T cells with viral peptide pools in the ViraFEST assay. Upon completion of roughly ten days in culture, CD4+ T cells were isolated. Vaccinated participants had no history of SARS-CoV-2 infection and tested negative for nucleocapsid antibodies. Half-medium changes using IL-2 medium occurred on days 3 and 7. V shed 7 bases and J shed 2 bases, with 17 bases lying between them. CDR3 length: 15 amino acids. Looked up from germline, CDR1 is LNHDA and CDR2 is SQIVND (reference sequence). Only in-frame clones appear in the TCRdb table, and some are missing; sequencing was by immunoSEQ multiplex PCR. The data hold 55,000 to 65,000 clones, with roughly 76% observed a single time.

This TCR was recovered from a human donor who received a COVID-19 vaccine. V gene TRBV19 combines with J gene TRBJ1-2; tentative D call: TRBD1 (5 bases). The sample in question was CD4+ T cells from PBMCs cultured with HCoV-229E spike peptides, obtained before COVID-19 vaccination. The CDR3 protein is CASTNRRLPNYGYTF. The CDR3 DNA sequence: TGTGCCAGTACAAACAGGCGACTACCGAACTATGGCTACACCTTC.